Described below is a single T cell receptor beta chain sequence and its context. The antigen remains unidentified. Germline lookup yields CDR1 SGDLS and CDR2 YYNGEE. The CDR3 has 15 amino acids. The J segment lost 8 bases and the V segment lost 3 bases, leaving 8 bases of the junction unmatched. 13 Jbeta primers and 60 Vbeta primers were used for the PCR. The method was immunoSEQ multiplex PCR; TCRdb's version includes in-frame clones alone and lacks a portion of them. The top ten clones hold approximately 1.4% of a sample with fewer than 200,000 clones, over 60% of them seen once. This sample was included in a study of cytomegalovirus exposure and HLA in healthy donors. Study-wide results and limits: Across donors, sequencing depth was assumed by presence/absence analyses to be roughly uniform.

The study sampled nominally healthy donors, though unrecorded immune exposures were likely. Source material: PBMCs. The gene calls are TRBV9 and TRBJ2-1, with 10 bases lining up with TRBD2. The TCR originated in a girl under 18 in good health and CMV-seronegative. CDR3 coding DNA: TGTGCCAGCAGCGGACTAGCGGGCGGGGAGGATGAGCAGTTCTTC. Translation gives CASSGLAGGEDEQFF. Supplemented by reference TRBV9 and TRBJ2-1, the full variable domain reads DSGVTQTPKHLITATGQRVTLRCSPRSGDLSVYWYQQSLDQGLQFLIQYYNGEERAKGNILERFSAQQFPDLHSELNLSSLELGDSALYFCASSGLAGGEDEQFFGPGTRLTVL.